The 22 T cell receptor beta chains presented below share a single source sample, sequenced in a study of CD8 T cells in ankylosing spondylitis (TCRdb year 2017). Library method: 5' RACE. The sequencing machine was an Illumina HiSeq 2500. Using fastp at Q25 and MiXCR, TCRdb reprocessed the public reads and kept productive beta chains. Every distinct CDR3 protein forms one entry, paired with its most common genes and DNA. The sample yields 150,000 to 200,000 distinct CDR3 sequences; roughly 13% were counted once. Approximately 9.9% of the sample is in the top ten clones. The specimen was blood, either unsorted or a sorted T cell fraction (not recorded which). The receptors were sampled from a female donor with ankylosing spondylitis or in good health (not recorded which).

This chain links TRBV11-2 with TRBJ1-2; 7 positions agree with TRBD1. Trimming at V came to 3 bases and at J to 2 bases, leaving 9 bases not matched to a gene. Germline CDR1 and CDR2: SGHAT and FQNNGV. CDR3 length: 16 amino acids. This CDR3 reads CASSFLPGQINYGYTF. DNA for the CDR3: TGTGCCAGCAGCTTCCTTCCGGGACAGATCAACTATGGCTACACCTTC. The full variable domain, its missing parts supplied by reference TRBV11-2 and TRBJ1-2, is EAGVAQSPRYKIIEKRQSVAFWCNPISGHATLYWYQQILGQGPKLLIQFQNNGVVDDSQLPKDRFSAERLKGVDSTLKIQPAKLEDSAVYLCASSFLPGQINYGYTFGSGTRLTVV.

The chain uses TRBV24-1 and TRBJ1-2, with D unresolved. This CDR3 is built from 13 residues. Trimming pared 6 bases from V and 4 bases from J, leaving 11 bases between. Germline CDR1 KGHDR, CDR2 SFDVKD. The CDR3 protein is CATSSAGSYGYTF. The DNA for the CDR3 is TGTGCCACCAGTTCCGCCGGCAGCTATGGCTACACCTTC.

This clonotype appeared many times. The chain employs TRBV20-1 and TRBJ1-6, with TRBD1 matching over 9 bases. The CDR3 sequence is 14 residues long. The V gene end was trimmed by 3 bases and the J gene end by 7 bases; junction bases not matched to a gene: 4. Germline V CDR1 and CDR2: DFQATT, SNEGSKA (reference sequence). CDR3 nucleotide sequence: TGCAGTGCTAGGCGGACAGGGGACAATTCACCCCTCCACTTT. Translating gives CSARRTGDNSPLHF.

This clonotype was recorded many times. The rearrangement uses TRBV5-5 and TRBJ2-7; 10 bases line up with TRBD2. The germline V gene has CDR1 SGHKS and CDR2 YYEKEE (reference sequence). With V trimmed by 4 bases and J by 4 bases, 11 bases remained unmatched. The CDR3 is made up of 16 amino acids. The CDR3 here is CASSASTGTSVYEQYF. The CDR3 nucleotides are TGTGCCAGCAGCGCATCTACCGGGACTAGCGTGTACGAGCAGTACTTC.

This clonotype was seen at least ten times. The chain couples TRBV5-5 to TRBJ1-5, with D unresolved. The CDR3 covers 15 residues. Germline V gives CDR1 SGHKS, CDR2 YYEKEE (reference sequence). Trimming removed 4 bases at V and 3 bases at J, with 14 bases between. CDR3 nucleotide sequence: TGTGCCAGCAGCCCGAACCCTGGGGACAATCAGCCCCAGCATTTT. It yields the protein CASSPNPGDNQPQHF.

Many counts were recorded for this clonotype. This CDR3 is CASSRSGTGPNSPLHF. For the CDR3, the DNA is TGTGCCAGCAGCCGCTCAGGGACGGGACCTAATTCACCCCTCCACTTT. The chain employs TRBV12-3 or TRBV12-4 and TRBJ1-6; the D gene is possibly TRBD1 (5 bases). CDR3 length equals 16 residues. Trimming removed 6 bases at V and 6 bases at J, with 18 bases between.

This clonotype was picked up a small number of times. The chain joins TRBV2 to TRBJ2-3; D ambiguous. The CDR3 has 12 amino acids. V lost 0 bases, J lost 5 bases, and 3 bases lay in between. Per germline, CDR1 SNHLY and CDR2 FYNNEI. CDR3 bases: TGTGCCAGCAGTGAAGCGCTAGATACGCAGTATTTT. The encoded protein is CASSEALDTQYF.

This clonotype was recorded at least ten times. The J gene is TRBJ1-2, the V gene TRBV24-1, with a tentative D call TRBD1 (5 bases). Between the trimmed V and J ends, which lost 9 bases and 0 bases, there was a span of 19 bases. The CDR3 runs to 16 residues. Germline V gene sequence: CDR1 KGHDR, CDR2 SFDVKD. The CDR3 loop is CATPRPQAGANYGYTF. CDR3 nucleotide sequence: TGTGCCACCCCCCGGCCACAAGCGGGGGCTAACTATGGCTACACCTTC.

The V gene is TRBV9, the J gene TRBJ2-1; 7 bases align to TRBD1. CDR1 and CDR2 from the germline V gene are SGDLS and YYNGEE. Unmatched junction bases numbered 11, after V lost 3 bases and J lost 2 bases. The CDR3 covers 17 residues. CDR3 nucleotide sequence: TGTGCCAGCAGCGCCTCAACTCGACAGGGCCCCTACAATGAGCAGTTCTTC. It specifies CASSASTRQGPYNEQFF.

On this clonotype itself: Possible read error: a much larger clone is one base away. The chain carries TRBV6-1 and TRBJ1-2; unclear D gene. This CDR3 spans 15 amino acids. The germline V gene has CDR1 MNHNS and CDR2 SASEGT. The CDR3 sequence is CTSTGPQRAFDGYTF. The CDR3 nucleotides are TGTACCAGCACCGGACCGCAGAGGGCGTTTGATGGCTACACCTTC.

This clonotype was seen many times. This chain joins TRBV20-1 and TRBJ2-7, with unresolved D. CDR1 is DFQATT and CDR2 is SNEGSKA in the germline V gene (reference sequence). V was cut by 6 bases and J by 4 bases, with 13 bases left in between. This CDR3 spans 12 amino acids. In DNA form, the CDR3 reads TGCAGTGCCCCCTCACCGACTTACGAGCAGTACTTC. Translation gives CSAPSPTYEQYF.

This clonotype was observed at least ten times. J is TRBJ2-2 and V is TRBV10-3, with a weak D call TRBD1 (6 bases). CDR1 and CDR2 (germline): ENHRY, SYGVKD. V was clipped by 5 bases and J by 3 bases, with 13 bases between them. CDR3 size: 15 residues. CDR3 bases: TGTGCCATCAGTCCCGGGACACTTTACACCGGGGAGCTGTTTTTT. Protein product: CAISPGTLYTGELFF.

This clonotype was detected ten times or more. This chain connects TRBV20-1 to TRBJ2-5, with 7 bases that match TRBD2. Per germline, CDR1 DFQATT and CDR2 SNEGSKA (reference sequence). With 5 bases clipped from V and 5 bases from J, the junction kept 8 bases outside the gene matches. CDR3 size: 13 residues. The CDR3 here is CSAPRLAGETQYF. For the CDR3, the DNA is TGCAGTGCTCCAAGACTAGCAGGGGAGACCCAGTACTTC.

This clonotype was detected many times. The chain is built from TRBV7-9 and TRBJ2-1; 8 bases match TRBD1. Germline V gives CDR1 SEHNR, CDR2 FQNEAQ (reference sequence). Trimming took 2 bases from V and 9 from J; bases not matched to a gene: 9. The CDR3 has 15 amino acids. CDR3 DNA: TGTGCCAGCAGCTTAAGCTCGGACAGGGTCATTGAGCAGTTCTTC. Protein sequence: CASSLSSDRVIEQFF.

This clonotype has at least ten counts. The chain employs TRBV18 and TRBJ1-2; D remains ambiguous. Trimming removed 2 bases from V and 4 bases from J, with 14 bases in between. Germline values: CDR1 KGHSH, CDR2 LQKENI. This CDR3 spans 15 amino acids. The DNA of the CDR3 is TGTGCCAGCTCACCATACCCGGGCGTTACCTATGGCTACACCTTC. Protein: CASSPYPGVTYGYTF.

This clonotype was counted at least ten times. This chain connects TRBV11-3 to TRBJ2-7, with D possibly being TRBD1 or TRBD2 (5 bases each). The germline V gene has CDR1 SGHNT and CDR2 YENEEA. CDR3 length: 13 amino acids. Deletions cut 5 bases from V and 7 bases from J, with 15 bases between. CDR3 coding DNA: TGTGCCAGCAGCACGGGGCCTGCGAGGGAGCAGTACTTC. Protein product: CASSTGPAREQYF.

This clonotype turned up a few times. V and J are TRBV19 and TRBJ2-1; 9 nucleotides align to TRBD1. The germline V gene has CDR1 LNHDA and CDR2 SQIVND (reference sequence). V gave up 5 bases and J gave up 5 bases; unmatched junction bases: 10. The CDR3 totals 16 residues. The CDR3 DNA is TGTGCCAGTAGTCTAACAGGGGGCTCGGGCCACAATGAGCAGTTCTTC. This codes for CASSLTGGSGHNEQFF.

The chain links TRBV6-1 to TRBJ2-1, with TRBD2 identical over 7 bases. With 0 bases clipped from V and 6 bases from J, the junction kept 11 bases outside the gene matches. Germline lookup yields CDR1 MNHNS and CDR2 SASEGT. The length of the CDR3 is 17 residues. The CDR3 coding sequence is TGTGCCAGCAGTGAAGCGATTGGGCTAGCGGAAAGCAATGAGCAGTTCTTC. Encoded protein: CASSEAIGLAESNEQFF.

This clonotype has just a few counts. The V gene is TRBV7-9, the J gene TRBJ1-5, with TRBD1 as a possible D gene (5 bases). The germline V gene has CDR1 SEHNR and CDR2 FQNEAQ (reference sequence). This CDR3 region has 13 residues. V was trimmed by 5 bases and J by 5 bases, leaving 10 bases between them. The CDR3 sequence is CASSAWGDQPQHF. In DNA, the CDR3 is TGTGCCAGCAGCGCCTGGGGGGATCAGCCCCAGCATTTT.

In this sample, this clonotype turned up many times. This chain joins TRBV7-3 and TRBJ2-1, with 7 bases lining up with TRBD2. This CDR3 spans 13 amino acids. In germline, CDR1 is SGHTA, CDR2 FQGTGA. V lost 2 bases, J lost 9 bases, and 4 bases stayed unmatched. The CDR3 DNA is TGTGCCAGCAGCTTATTGACGGGAGGTGAGCAGTTCTTC. Translation gives CASSLLTGGEQFF. Full variable domain (rest looked up from reference TRBV7-3 and TRBJ2-1): GAGVSQTPSNKVTEKGKYVELRCDPISGHTALYWYRQSLGQGPEFLIYFQGTGAADDSGLPNDRFFAVRPEGSVSTLKIQRTERGDSAVYLCASSLLTGGEQFFGPGTRLTVL.

J is TRBJ2-5 and V is TRBV7-9; 7 bases line up with TRBD1. The CDR3 covers 12 residues. Germline V lookup: CDR1 SEHNR, CDR2 FQNEAQ (reference sequence). Trimming took 10 bases from V and 4 from J; bases not matched to a gene: 6. DNA for the CDR3: TGTGCCACGAGACAGGGTAGAGAGACCCAGTACTTC. This sequence encodes CATRQGRETQYF.

This clonotype appeared many times. The chain carries TRBV20-1 and TRBJ2-1, with D unresolved. CDR1 is DFQATT and CDR2 is SNEGSKA in the germline V gene (reference sequence). V was pared by 4 bases and J by 0 bases, with 4 bases between. The CDR3 consists of 12 residues. DNA for the CDR3: TGCAGTGCTAAGACCTCCTACAATGAGCAGTTCTTC. It translates to CSAKTSYNEQFF.